This T cell receptor (beta chain) stems from a study of OX40 agonist ivuxolimab in advanced cancers. At the level of the study: Participants, approximately 80% male, averaged 60 years of age, ranging from about 23 to 85. Of the participants, under 50% had some prior anti-PD-1, anti-PD-L1 or anti-CTLA-4 therapy, which was allowed.

Sequencing used immunoSEQ multiplex PCR; TCRdb keeps in-frame clones, though not all of them. The table lists 84,000 or so clones, roughly 80% of them singletons. Trimming removed 4 bases at V and 6 bases at J, with 10 bases between. CDR1 is LNHDA and CDR2 is SQIVND in the germline V gene (reference sequence). CDR3 length equals 13 residues. The genes are TRBV19 and TRBJ1-5; D might be TRBD1 (5 bases). The receptor comes from an adult with an advanced solid tumor such as melanoma, head and neck, liver or kidney cancer. The sample here was CD4+ or CD8+ T cells sorted from blood, taken in a trial of the OX40 agonist ivuxolimab. CDR3 sequence reads: CASSRGLSQPQHF. The DNA for the CDR3 is TGTGCCAGTAGTAGGGGCTTATCTCAGCCCCAGCATTTT.